This TCR beta chain was identified during a study of cytomegalovirus exposure and HLA in healthy donors. Study as a whole: It was reported in a later analysis that the roughly 120 validation repertoires used the same platform as the approximately 670 first-cohort repertoires. Whole-study results and caveats: A few chains tied to CMV proved CMV antigen-specific in vitro. There were over 150 TCR beta chains listed as cytomegalovirus-associated.

V was clipped by 6 bases and J by 7 bases; unmatched bases: 11. The CDR3 sequence is 15 residues long. CDR1 is MGHDK, CDR2 SYGVNS, per germline. Comments on this clone: Its matching antigen is unknown.

The assay was immunoSEQ multiplex PCR, and TCRdb's table has in-frame clones only and misses some. The data contain around 55,000 clones, 75% to 95% of them singletons. This clonotype was obtained from a man aged 18 to 30 in good health and CMV-seronegative. Specimen: PBMCs. The chain is built from TRBV25-1 and TRBJ1-5; the match to TRBD1 covers 8 bases. The CDR3 DNA follows: TGTGCCAGCAGCGCGGAACAGGGGGACCGGCAGCCCCAGCATTTT. Its translation: CASSAEQGDRQPQHF.